This TCR beta chain derives from a study of T cells in women clearing cervical HPV infection. Study overall: Cases' blood sampling followed lesion detection by median roughly 150 days (90 to 200).

The V end was cut by 1 base, the J end by 6 bases, with 19 bases between. The CDR3 has 16 amino acids. Germline CDR1 is SGHNT and CDR2 is YYREEE (reference sequence). The table came from immunoSEQ multiplex PCR; TCRdb's copy has only in-frame clones and leaves some out. The sample table sets out approximately 25,000 clones. A word on this clone: Its specificity is not known. The CDR3 extends 3 residues past the end of the read, so its final part is completed from the germline J gene.

Study results and limitations: Richness differences could reflect unmeasured T-cell content per sample.

The sequenced sample was blood buffy coat. V gene TRBV5-4 combines with J gene TRBJ1-1; perhaps TRBD1 as D (6 bases). The sequence derives from a woman aged 18-70 years with a cervical HPV16 infection that either progressed to CIN3+ or cleared (not recorded which). CDR3 amino acids: CASSLWGLGVFSEAFF. The CDR3 bases that were read are TGTGCCAGCAGCTTGTGGGGGCTGGGGGTTTTTTCTGAA.